These T cell receptor beta chains were read from a single sample in a study of T cells in Graves' hyperthyroidism and ophthalmopathy. One entry per CDR3 protein results from TCRdb running MiXCR on the multiplex PCR reads. The profile covers around 350,000 distinct CDR3 sequences, with 13% to 15% appearing a single time and approximately 19% taken by the ten largest. The source material was blood. The source is a woman aged 60 to 75 with Graves' ophthalmopathy. CDR3s include the opening cysteine and the closing phenylalanine or tryptophan. The D gene is left open where the match is weak. Clone size is shown for a subset of rows, as once, few, many or a class of expanded clone.

d_call	clone_size	j_call	v_call	cdr3_aa	cdr3_nt
TRBD1	.	TRBJ1-1	TRBV29-1	CSVAHRGRNTEAFF	TGCAGCGTTGCTCACAGGGGTAGGAACACTGAAGCTTTCTTT
.	.	TRBJ2-4	TRBV9	CASSPGTLNIQYF	TGTGCCAGCAGCCCTGGGACTTTAAACATTCAGTACTTC
.	many	TRBJ1-1	TRBV30	CAWDPRGLNTEAFF	TGTGCCTGGGATCCCAGGGGATTGAACACTGAAGCTTTCTTT
TRBD1	many	TRBJ2-3	TRBV9	CASSVEGQGGDTQYF	TGTGCCAGCAGCGTAGAGGGACAGGGAGGAGATACGCAGTATTTT
TRBD2	many	TRBJ2-1	TRBV18	CASSPRASGMYNEQFF	TGTGCCAGCTCACCACGAGCCAGCGGGATGTACAATGAGCAGTTCTTC
.	many	TRBJ2-5	TRBV3-1	CASSHPGVSQETQYF	TGTGCCAGCAGCCACCCCGGGGTATCCCAAGAGACCCAGTACTTC
TRBD2	few	TRBJ2-1	TRBV5-1	CASSLGTSVYYNEQFF	TGCGCCAGCAGCTTGGGGACTAGCGTTTACTACAATGAGCAGTTCTTC
TRBD1	few	TRBJ1-2	TRBV4-1	CASSFKDRGDYGYTF	TGCGCCAGCAGCTTCAAGGACAGGGGCGACTATGGCTACACCTTC
.	.	TRBJ2-1	TRBV19	CASSIGVRLPHNEQFF	TGTGCCAGTAGTATAGGAGTGCGGCTGCCTCACAATGAGCAGTTCTTC
.	.	TRBJ1-6	TRBV3-1	CASSQVGRNSPLHF	TGTGCCAGCAGCCAAGTTGGGAGAAATTCACCCCTCCACTTT
.	.	TRBJ1-5	TRBV30	CAWSVHSDQPQHF	TGTGCCTGGAGTGTCCACAGCGATCAGCCCCAGCATTTT
.	few	TRBJ2-7	TRBV28	CASQGPYEQYF	TGTGCCAGCCAGGGCCCCTACGAGCAGTACTTC
TRBD2	many	TRBJ2-7	TRBV24-1	CATSDPSGSGGREQYF	TGTGCCACCAGTGATCCCTCTGGTAGCGGGGGTCGAGAGCAGTACTTC
.	few	TRBJ2-2	TRBV14	CASSQRTTGELFF	TGTGCCAGCAGCCAAAGAACCACCGGGGAGCTGTTTTTT
.	many	TRBJ2-7	TRBV20-1	CSARPRGVYEQYF	TGCAGTGCTAGACCCAGGGGGGTCTACGAGCAGTACTTC
.	.	TRBJ1-3	TRBV15	CATSRDLATGNTIYF	TGTGCCACCAGCAGAGATCTTGCTACTGGAAACACCATATATTTT
.	many	TRBJ2-1	TRBV7-3	CASSPVLAHYNEQFF	TGTGCCAGCAGCCCCGTACTAGCCCACTACAATGAGCAGTTCTTC
.	many	TRBJ2-3	TRBV6-1	CASTYERLTDTQYF	TGTGCCAGCACCTACGAAAGGCTCACAGATACGCAGTATTTT
.	few	TRBJ1-6	TRBV10-3	CAISSSGADPTNSPLHF	TGTGCCATCAGCTCCTCCGGCGCCGACCCGACAAATTCACCCCTCCACTTT
.	many	TRBJ1-2	TRBV9	CASSVAADYGYTF	TGTGCCAGCAGCGTAGCGGCGGACTATGGCTACACCTTC
.	few	TRBJ2-3	TRBV5-6	CASRELGSDTQYF	TGTGCCAGCAGGGAGCTCGGTTCAGATACGCAGTATTTT
.	few	TRBJ1-1	TRBV25-1	CASSEGRGALRTEAFF	TGTGCCAGCAGTGAGGGAAGAGGGGCTCTGAGGACTGAAGCTTTCTTT
.	.	TRBJ2-3	TRBV7-9	CASSEEWGGREFNTDTQYF	TGTGCCAGCAGTGAAGAATGGGGGGGGCGTGAATTTAATACAGATACGCAGTATTTT
TRBD1	medium-sized	TRBJ2-5	TRBV7-9	CASSTRQGTFHETQYF	TGTGCCAGCAGCACCCGACAGGGAACATTTCATGAGACCCAGTACTTC
.	many	TRBJ2-2	TRBV7-2	CASSASGAGTGELFF	TGTGCCAGCAGCGCCTCCGGGGCGGGCACCGGGGAGCTGTTTTTT
.	.	TRBJ1-4	TRBV7-9	CASSLEGVTGEKLFF	TGTGCCAGCAGCTTAGAAGGGGTAACGGGGGAAAAACTGTTTTTT
.	many	TRBJ2-3	TRBV5-1	CASTPTTGDTQYF	TGCGCCAGCACCCCAACCACTGGGGATACGCAGTATTTT
TRBD2	.	TRBJ2-1	TRBV19	CASSIGLAGVLEQFF	TGTGCCAGTAGTATAGGGCTAGCGGGAGTATTGGAACAGTTCTTC
.	.	TRBJ2-1	TRBV9	CASSVFRAGEQFF	TGTGCCAGCAGCGTCTTTAGGGCCGGTGAGCAGTTCTTC
TRBD2	.	TRBJ2-5	TRBV9	CASSVFPLGASGRLETQYF	TGTGCCAGCAGCGTATTCCCCCTAGGGGCTAGCGGGAGGTTAGAGACCCAGTACTTC
.	many	TRBJ2-7	TRBV24-1	CATSDRSGHPYEQYF	TGTGCCACCAGTGACAGAAGCGGGCATCCCTACGAGCAGTACTTC
.	few	TRBJ2-2	TRBV4-2	CASRPGPVNTGELFF	TGTGCCAGCAGACCGGGACCGGTGAACACCGGGGAGCTGTTTTTT
.	many	TRBJ2-5	TRBV20-1	CSAAAGGHQETQYF	TGCAGTGCCGCCGCCGGAGGACACCAAGAGACCCAGTACTTC
.	.	TRBJ2-2	TRBV30	CAWSYRTAGELFF	TGTGCCTGGAGTTATAGAACAGCCGGGGAGCTGTTTTTT